A single sample is the source of the 14 T cell receptor beta chains below, sequenced in a study of identical twins. TCRdb fed the 5' RACE reads into MiXCR, producing one record per CDR3 protein. The sample has around 230,000 distinct CDR3 sequences, around 9.6% seen once. The sample taken for sequencing was memory (CD45RO+) T cells sorted from blood. Receptors were obtained from a woman in her late teens or twenties in good health.

This chain connects TRBV10-3 to TRBJ1-5; unclear D gene. V shed 8 bases and J shed 4 bases, with 9 bases lying between them. The germline V gene has CDR1 ENHRY and CDR2 SYGVKD. CDR3 length equals 12 residues. The CDR3 loop is CAISPVNQPQHF. Here the CDR3 DNA reads TGTGCCATCTCACCGGTTAATCAGCCCCAGCATTTT.

This clonotype was observed at least ten times. The rearrangement uses TRBV12-3 or TRBV12-4 and TRBJ2-3; the D call may be TRBD1 or TRBD2 (5 bases each). The CDR3 length is 15 residues. V lost 6 bases to trimming and J lost 4 bases, with 17 bases between them. CDR3 in amino acids: CASSPGGSRADTQYF. CDR3 nucleotides: TGTGCCAGCAGCCCTGGGGGAAGTCGGGCAGATACGCAGTATTTT.

In this sample, this clonotype turned up many times. The chain couples TRBV12-3 or TRBV12-4 to TRBJ2-7; D remains ambiguous. Trimming shortened V by 2 bases and J by 8 bases, and 7 bases separated the two germline ends. The CDR3 runs to 11 residues. The CDR3 DNA is TGTGCCAGCAGTTTAAATCTCCAGCAGTACTTC. Its translation: CASSLNLQQYF.

This clonotype was observed a few times. This chain uses TRBV12-3 or TRBV12-4 with TRBJ1-2; D gene unclear. Trimming cost V 3 bases and J 8 bases, with 10 bases left between them. The CDR3 covers 12 residues. CDR3 sequence reads: CASSLGGRGYTF. For the CDR3, the DNA is TGTGCCAGCAGTTTGGGCGGACGAGGCTACACCTTC.

This clonotype was seen only a few times. V gene TRBV12-3 or TRBV12-4 combines with J gene TRBJ2-4; 8 bases align to TRBD2. The CDR3 has 15 amino acids. J gave up 3 bases and V 6 bases, and 7 bases lay outside the gene matches. CDR3 in amino acids: CASSPGTSFKNIQYF. DNA for the CDR3: TGTGCCAGCAGCCCTGGGACTAGTTTCAAAAACATTCAGTACTTC.

The CDR3 DNA is TGCAGTGCTATCCCCGGGGCTAGCGGGAGGAACATTCAGTACTTC. Protein sequence: CSAIPGASGRNIQYF. This chain joins TRBV20-1 and TRBJ2-4; 11 bases are a match to TRBD2. V dropped 4 bases and J dropped 7; count of bases not matched to a gene: 9. Germline CDR1 DFQATT, CDR2 SNEGSKA (reference sequence). This CDR3 has 15 amino acids.

This clonotype was seen a few times. The gene calls are TRBV3-1 and TRBJ1-2; tentative D call: TRBD1 (5 bases). CDR1 is LGHDT, CDR2 YNNKEL, per germline (reference sequence). The CDR3 extends over 14 amino acids. Trimming removed 2 bases at V and 10 bases at J, with 17 bases between. The CDR3 region is CASSQRDYPADYTF. The CDR3 nucleotides are TGTGCCAGCAGCCAACGGGACTACCCCGCCGACTACACCTTC.

This clonotype was picked up a small number of times. V usage is TRBV18 and J usage is TRBJ2-7; 7 nucleotides agree with TRBD1. This CDR3 is built from 14 residues. The V gene end was trimmed by 6 bases and the J gene end by 5 bases; junction bases not matched to a gene: 10. In germline, CDR1 is KGHSH, CDR2 LQKENI. CDR3 sequence: CASSPDRVKHEQYF. CDR3 nucleotides: TGTGCCAGCTCCCCCGACAGGGTAAAGCACGAGCAGTACTTC.

In this sample, this clonotype turned up many times. This chain joins TRBV29-1 and TRBJ2-1, with 9 bases identical to TRBD2. Germline V gene data show CDR1 as SQVTM and CDR2 as ANQGSEA. V lost 7 bases, J lost 5 bases, and 6 bases stayed unmatched. This CDR3 spans 13 amino acids. The CDR3 sequence is CSGSGRWDNEQFF. The CDR3 DNA follows: TGCAGCGGTAGCGGGAGATGGGACAATGAGCAGTTCTTC.

This chain connects TRBV4-2 to TRBJ2-1; D is unclear. V lost 3 bases, J lost 0 bases, and 12 bases lay in between. Looked up from germline, CDR1 is LGHNA and CDR2 is YNFKEQ. The CDR3 has 16 residues. The chain's CDR3 is CASSQGPSGSYNEQFF. The CDR3 DNA reads TGTGCCAGCAGCCAGGGCCCCTCGGGCTCCTACAATGAGCAGTTCTTC.

This clonotype was seen a handful of times. The V gene is TRBV3-1, the J gene TRBJ1-2, with D uncertain. Germline V CDR1 and CDR2: LGHDT, YNNKEL (reference sequence). The CDR3 spans 12 residues. V gave up 1 base and J gave up 6 bases, with 6 bases separating them. The CDR3 coding sequence is TGTGCCAGCAGCCAAGCTCGGCATGGCTACACCTTC. It codes for CASSQARHGYTF. Filled out from reference TRBV3-1 and TRBJ1-2, the complete variable domain reads DTAVSQTPKYLVTQMGNDKSIKCEQNLGHDTMYWYKQDSKKFLKIMFSYNNKELIINETVPNRFSPKSPDKAHLNLHINSLELGDSAVYFCASSQARHGYTFGSGTRLTVV.

J is TRBJ2-2 and V is TRBV12-3 or TRBV12-4; D ambiguous. This CDR3 is built from 14 residues. The V end lost 2 bases, the J end lost 5 bases, and 9 bases lay between the germline ends. For the CDR3, the DNA is TGTGCCAGCAGTTTAAGGGTTGGGACCGGGGAGCTGTTTTTT. As protein: CASSLRVGTGELFF.

The chain carries TRBV9 and TRBJ1-1, with D possibly TRBD1 on 6 matching bases. The CDR3 has 14 amino acids. CDR1 and CDR2 from the germline V gene are SGDLS and YYNGEE. Trimming stripped 3 bases from V and 0 bases from J, with 9 bases between. The CDR3 reads CASSARGMNTEAFF. The DNA for the CDR3 is TGTGCCAGCAGCGCGAGGGGGATGAACACTGAAGCTTTCTTT.

This CDR3 is CASTRIAGGQETQYF. The CDR3 bases are TGTGCCAGCACGCGAATAGCGGGGGGCCAGGAGACCCAGTACTTC. The gene calls are TRBV2 and TRBJ2-5, with 10 bases matching TRBD2. Germline loops: CDR1 SNHLY, CDR2 FYNNEI. Unmatched junction bases numbered 10, after V lost 7 bases and J lost 5 bases. The CDR3 is 15 residues long.